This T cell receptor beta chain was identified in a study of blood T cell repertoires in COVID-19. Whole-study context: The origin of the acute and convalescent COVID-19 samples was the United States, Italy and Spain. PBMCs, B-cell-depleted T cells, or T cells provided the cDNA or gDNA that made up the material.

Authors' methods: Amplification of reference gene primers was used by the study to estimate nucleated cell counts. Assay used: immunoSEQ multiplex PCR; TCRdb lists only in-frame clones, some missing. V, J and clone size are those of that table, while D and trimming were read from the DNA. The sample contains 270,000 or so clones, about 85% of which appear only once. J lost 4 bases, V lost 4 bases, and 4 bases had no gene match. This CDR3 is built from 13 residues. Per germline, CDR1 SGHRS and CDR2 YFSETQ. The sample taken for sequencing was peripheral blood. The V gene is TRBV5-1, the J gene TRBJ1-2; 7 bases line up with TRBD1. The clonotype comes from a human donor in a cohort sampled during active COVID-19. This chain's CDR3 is CASSPTGVYGYTF. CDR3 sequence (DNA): TGCGCCAGCAGCCCTACAGGGGTCTATGGCTACACCTTC. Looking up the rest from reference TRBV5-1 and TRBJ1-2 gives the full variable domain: KAGVTQTPRYLIKTRGQQVTLSCSPISGHRSVSWYQQTPGQGLQFLFEYFSETQRNKGNFPGRFSGRQFSNSRSEMNVSTLELGDSALYLCASSPTGVYGYTFGSGTRLTVV.